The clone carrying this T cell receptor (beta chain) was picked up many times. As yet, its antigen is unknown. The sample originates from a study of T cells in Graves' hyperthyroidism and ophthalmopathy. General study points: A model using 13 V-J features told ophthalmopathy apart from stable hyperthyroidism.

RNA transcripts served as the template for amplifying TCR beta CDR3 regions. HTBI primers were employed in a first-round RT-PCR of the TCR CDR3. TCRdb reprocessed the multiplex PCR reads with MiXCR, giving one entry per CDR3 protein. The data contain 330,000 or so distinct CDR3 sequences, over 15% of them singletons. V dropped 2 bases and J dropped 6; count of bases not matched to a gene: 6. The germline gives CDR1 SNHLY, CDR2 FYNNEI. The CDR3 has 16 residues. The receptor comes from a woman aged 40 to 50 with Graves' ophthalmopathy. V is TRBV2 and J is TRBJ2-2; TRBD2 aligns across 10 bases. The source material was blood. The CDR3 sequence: CASSEPFLAGAGELFF. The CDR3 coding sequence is TGTGCCAGCAGTGAACCCTTTCTAGCGGGAGCCGGGGAGCTGTTTTTT.